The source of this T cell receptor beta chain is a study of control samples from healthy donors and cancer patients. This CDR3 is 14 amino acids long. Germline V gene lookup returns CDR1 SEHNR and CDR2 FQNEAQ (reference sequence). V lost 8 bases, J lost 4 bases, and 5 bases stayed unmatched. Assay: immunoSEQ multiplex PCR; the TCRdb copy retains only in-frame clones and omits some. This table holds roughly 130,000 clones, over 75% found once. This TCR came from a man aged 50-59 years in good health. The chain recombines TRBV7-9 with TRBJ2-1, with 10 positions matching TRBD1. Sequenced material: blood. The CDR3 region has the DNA TGTGCCAGCGCATGGGACAGGGGATACAATGAGCAGTTCTTC. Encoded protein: CASAWDRGYNEQFF.